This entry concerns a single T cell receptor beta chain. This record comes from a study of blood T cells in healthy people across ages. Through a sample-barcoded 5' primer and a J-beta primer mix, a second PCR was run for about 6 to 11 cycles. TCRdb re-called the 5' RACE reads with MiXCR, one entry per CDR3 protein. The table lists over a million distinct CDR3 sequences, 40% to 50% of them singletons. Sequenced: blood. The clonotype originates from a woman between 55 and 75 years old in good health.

The CDR3 spells CASRNGGEKNIQYF. CDR3 in DNA: TGTGCCAGTAGGAACGGGGGTGAGAAAAACATTCAGTACTTC. The V and J genes are TRBV19 and TRBJ2-4; TRBD2 is a possible D gene (6 bases). Germline V gives CDR1 LNHDA, CDR2 SQIVND (reference sequence). With 6 bases removed from V and 4 bases from J, the gap between germline ends came to 13 bases. CDR3 length equals 14 residues.